These 5 T cell receptor beta chains originate from one sample sequenced in a study of CD8+ T cells in alopecia areata. Specified time point: mouse skin 6 weeks after grafting, around onset of hair loss. Isolated RNA was reverse transcribed into cDNA used as the sequencing template. TCRdb keeps only in-frame clones here, not all; method: immunoSEQ multiplex PCR. The data show 4,500 to 7,000 clones, none appearing only once, with approximately 25% held by the ten largest. The sequenced sample was skin, obtained at week 6. The receptors here all came from a C3H/HeJ mouse with alopecia areata. The mouse line has the MHC haplotype H2-k.

Ten or more counts support this clone. The listed genes are named as in mouse. The read finishes 4 residues shy of the CDR3 end, and the germline J gene is used to complete it. The chain joins TRBV19 to TRBJ2-7, with D unresolved. V was trimmed by 5 bases and J by 0 bases, leaving 9 bases between them. Germline V CDR1 and CDR2: FNHDT, SITEND (reference sequence). The CDR3 runs to 13 residues. CDR3 DNA (partial): TGTGCCAGCAGCAGAGTTAGCTCCTAT. Translation gives CASSRVSSY. The whole CDR3 protein reads CASSRVSSYEQYF.

The table lists this clone with many counts. Gene names are mouse gene names. The read ends 4 residues early relative to the CDR3; the germline J gene fills the gap. The chain uses TRBV13-1 and TRBJ2-3; TRBD1 might be the D (6 bases). From germline, CDR1 is NSHNY and CDR2 SYGAGN. The germline V and J ends were trimmed by 2 bases and 0 bases, with 10 bases remaining between them. The CDR3 is 15 residues long. CDR3 DNA (partial): TGTGCCAGCAGTGAAGACAGGACTAGTGCAGAA. This codes for CASSEDRTSAE. Given in full, the CDR3 is CASSEDRTSAETLYF.

At least ten counts were recorded for this clone. Gene names denote mouse genes. The read comes to an end 3 residues before the CDR3 does, leaving the germline J gene to fill in the end. J is TRBJ1-6 and V is TRBV13-3; 11 bases are a match to TRBD1. Being an ORF, TRBJ1-6 has a function that is uncertain. This CDR3 has 12 amino acids. The V gene's germline CDR1 is NNHDY and CDR2 SYVADS. The sequenced CDR3 bases are TGTGCCAGCAGTGAGGGACAGGGGGCC. Protein: CASSEGQGA. The entire CDR3 sequence reads CASSEGQGALYF.

Concerning this clone itself: Gene names denote mouse genes. The read stops 4 residues short of the end of the CDR3; the missing end is completed from the germline J gene. The rearrangement links TRBV13-3 to TRBJ2-1, with 10 bases matching TRBD2. From germline, CDR1 is NNHDY and CDR2 SYVADS. The CDR3 is 16 amino acids. The junction had 5 bases not matched to a gene; V was cut back by 1 base and J by 4 bases. CDR3 DNA, as far as it was read: TGTGCCAGCAGTGATCGCTGGGGGGGCGAGTATGCT. As protein: CASSDRWGGEYA. The CDR3 as a whole reads CASSDRWGGEYAEQFF.

This clone was counted a few times. The gene names here belong to mouse. CDR3 loop: CASSDIQTNSDYTF. Incomplete CDR3 DNA: TGTGCCAGCAGTGATATCCAGACAAACTCC. J is TRBJ1-2 and V is TRBV13-1, with D unresolved. The read falls 4 residues short of the CDR3 end, and the missing part is taken from the germline J gene. The CDR3 loop spans 14 amino acids. Germline V gene lookup returns CDR1 NSHNY and CDR2 SYGAGN. Trimming removed 1 base at V and 0 bases at J, with 7 bases between.